This T cell receptor (beta chain) stems from a study of blood T cell repertoires in COVID-19. Study-level information: Both acute and convalescent COVID-19 samples were obtained from the United States, Italy and Spain. In each case, the material was cDNA or gDNA derived from T cells, B-cell-depleted T cells, or PBMCs.

V was cut by 3 bases and J by 2 bases, with 17 bases left in between. This CDR3 is 16 amino acids long. Germline assignment: CDR1 MDHEN and CDR2 SYDVKM. In the authors' workflow: Quantification of nucleated cells was approximated via reference gene primer amplification. The data were produced by immunoSEQ multiplex PCR, yet TCRdb's version contains in-frame clones alone and is incomplete. V and J calls and clone size are those listed in that table; D and trimming were worked out from the DNA. The sample has 100,000 to 150,000 clones, approximately 89% seen once. Input material: peripheral blood. The rearrangement uses TRBV28 and TRBJ2-7, with D maybe TRBD1 (6 bases). The source of this sequence is a man aged 45 to 65 with acute or convalescent COVID-19. The CDR3 bases are TGTGCCAGCAGTTTCCTCCACCGGACAGTAGCCTACGAGCAGTACTTC. Translation: CASSFLHRTVAYEQYF.